The T cell receptor (beta chain) described here comes from a study of CD8+ T cells in alopecia areata (dated by TCRdb to 2017 to 2018). For context, the study as a whole: The treated patients took part in an open-label pilot trial in which moderate-to-severe alopecia areata was treated with oral tofacitinib at 5 to 10 mg twice daily. In both human patients and the C3H/HeJ mouse model, the study applied high-throughput TCRbeta sequencing to look at T cell clonal expansion in alopecia areata. In treated patients, disease severity was measured using the SALT score, which gives the percentage of scalp surface area affected. The RNA source kit depended on sample type: the PAXgene miRNA kit for fixed scalp, the miRNeasy kit for PBMCs, and the RNeasy kit for mouse skin. immunoSEQ multiplex PCR using 35 Vbeta forward primers and 13 Jbeta reverse primers was used to amplify TCRbeta CDR3 regions. Clonality in the scalp was compared among normal scalp (n=4), patchy alopecia areata scalp (n=8), and alopecia totalis/universalis scalp (n=8). Scalp tissue and sorted CD4+ and CD8+ peripheral blood T cells from patchy and totalis/universalis alopecia areata patients and from healthy controls were covered by human TCRbeta sequencing. Patients received tofacitinib for 6 to 18 months and were then followed off drug for 6 months to check for delayed response and recurrence. Biopsies were taken from tofacitinib-treated patients at baseline and at 4 and 24 weeks of treatment, and a later scalp biopsy was taken in several of the tofacitinib-treated patients.

The research as a whole found: With tofacitinib, both scalp clonality and the number of expanded CD8+ clones among the top 100 scalp clones went down significantly. During tofacitinib treatment, many expanded lesional clones stuck around in both scalp and blood, and this persistence may partly explain why relapse happens after treatment is stopped. Compared with mice, TCR sequences shared between patients were less clear, possibly partly because of HLA diversity across the patient population. Because the treated cohort was small and had only one nonresponder, larger studies are needed to examine links between baseline CD8+ expansion and response. Unlike mouse skin, which is dominated by gammadelta T cells, normal human skin has resident alphabeta T cells that are also sequenced, and this complicates analysis of the scalp TCR repertoire. Compared with normal scalp, lesional scalp had higher clonality and more expanded CD8+ clones, particularly in alopecia totalis/universalis, a pattern that suggests antigenic drive.

The junction shows trimming of 5 bases on V and 1 base on J, and the gene matches do not reach 9 bases of it. The germline V gene (reference sequence) supplies CDR1 SEHNR and CDR2 FQNEAQ. The CDR3 holds 18 amino acids from the cysteine to the phenylalanine. Just the 54-base CDR3 DNA is kept, in frame starting at base 1. This sample's time point label indicates: around 22 weeks on oral tofacitinib. What the treatment or condition label conveys for this sample: oral pan-JAK inhibitor, 5-10 mg twice daily. From alopecia areata patients, peripheral blood was collected along with lesional scalp punch biopsies. After PBMCs were isolated by density centrifugation and stained for CD3, CD4 and CD8, a FACSAria was used to sort CD4+ and CD8+ T cells. Receptor libraries were prepared by the immunoSEQ multiplex PCR assay. To provide template for TCR sequencing, every sample had RNA extracted and reverse transcribed into cDNA. SuperScript III was used to make first-strand cDNA, primed with a 2:1 mix of oligo-dT and random hexamers. A synthetic immune receptor repertoire was used to gauge amplification bias, and whatever bias remained was removed computationally. In the paper's pipeline: Raw reads were preprocessed to remove errors, and CDR3 was defined by IMGT conventions from the conserved cysteine to phenylalanine. Clonality was calculated as 1 minus Shannon entropy normalized by log2 of the number of productive unique TCRs. Scalp TCRbeta sequences were cross-referenced with sorted blood CD4 and CD8 repertoires so that the CD4 or CD8 identity of scalp clones could be inferred. Sourced from immuneACCESS, this table was stored by TCRdb with only in-frame sequences that have V and J called. A share of the clones is absent; for the studies checked, an unresolved V gene accounts for under half, and the remainder has no known explanation. That table gives V, J and clone size, and the DNA gave D and trimming. The sample table holds 150,000 to 200,000 clones, of which 53% were seen once. 10% to 13% of the sample belongs to the ten largest clones.

A word on this clone: There is no known antigen for this receptor. Base qualities are not provided; no much larger clone lies one nucleotide away.

The TCR originated in a human donor with alopecia areata. The chain links TRBV7-9 with TRBJ2-3, with 13 central nucleotides matching TRBD2. The sequences come from CD8+ T cells sorted from blood, collected at week 24, from a patient treated with tofacitinib. Read as DNA, the sequence is TGTGCCAGCAGCCCCCTCCTTGGACTAGCGGGGGGCACAGATACGCAGTATTTT. Its amino acids are CASSPLLGLAGGTDTQYF.